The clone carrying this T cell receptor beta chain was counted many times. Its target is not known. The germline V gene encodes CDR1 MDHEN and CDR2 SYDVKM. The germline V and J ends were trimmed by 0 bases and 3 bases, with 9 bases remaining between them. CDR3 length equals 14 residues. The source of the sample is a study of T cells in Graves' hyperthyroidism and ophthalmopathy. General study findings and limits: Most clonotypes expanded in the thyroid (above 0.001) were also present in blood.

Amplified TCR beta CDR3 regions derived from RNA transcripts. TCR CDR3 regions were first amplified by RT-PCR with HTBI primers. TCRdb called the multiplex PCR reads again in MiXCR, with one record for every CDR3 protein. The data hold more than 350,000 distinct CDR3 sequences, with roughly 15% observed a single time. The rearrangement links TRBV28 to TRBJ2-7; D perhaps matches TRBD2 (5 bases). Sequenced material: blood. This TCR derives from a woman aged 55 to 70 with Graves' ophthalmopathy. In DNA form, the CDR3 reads TGTGCCAGCAGTTTATGGGACTCTAACTACGAGCAGTACTTC. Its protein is CASSLWDSNYEQYF.